This T cell receptor (beta chain) was identified during a study of preoperative IRX-2 immunotherapy in early breast cancer. The germline CDR1 and CDR2 sequences are LNHDA and SQIVND (reference sequence). This CDR3 region has 15 residues. V was clipped by 7 bases and J by 0 bases, with 15 bases between them. Libraries were prepared by immunoSEQ multiplex PCR; TCRdb keeps only in-frame clonotypes and omits some of them. Of fewer than 35,000 clones listed, around 92% are singletons. Treatment reported: preoperative locoregional IRX-2 cytokine immunotherapy. The sequence derives from a human donor with breast cancer. The specimen was tumor tissue, collected after IRX-2 immunotherapy. V is TRBV19 and J is TRBJ1-1; TRBD1 is a possible D gene (5 bases). CDR3 protein: CASTMNRNLNTEAFF. The CDR3 region has the DNA TGTGCCAGTACAATGAACAGGAATTTGAACACTGAAGCTTTCTTT.